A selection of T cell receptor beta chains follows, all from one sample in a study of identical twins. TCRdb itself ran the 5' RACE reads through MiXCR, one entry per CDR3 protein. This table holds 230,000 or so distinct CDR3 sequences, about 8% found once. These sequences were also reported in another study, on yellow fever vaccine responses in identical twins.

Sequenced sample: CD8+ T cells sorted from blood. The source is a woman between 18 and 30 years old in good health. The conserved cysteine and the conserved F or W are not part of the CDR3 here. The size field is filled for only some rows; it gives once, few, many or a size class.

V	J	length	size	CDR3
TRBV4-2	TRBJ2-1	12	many	ASSQGKGPHEQF
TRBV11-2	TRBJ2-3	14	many	ASSSIGTDPTYTQY
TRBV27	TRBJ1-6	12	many	ASSFNLPDSPLH
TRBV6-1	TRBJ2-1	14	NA	ASSVRIGGSYNEQF
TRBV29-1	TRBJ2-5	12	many	SAGRLGQQETQY
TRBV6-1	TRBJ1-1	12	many	ASSPTGTYTEAF
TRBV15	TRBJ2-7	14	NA	ATSPGQRRSSYEQY
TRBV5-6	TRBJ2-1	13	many	ASSYGTGGYNEQF
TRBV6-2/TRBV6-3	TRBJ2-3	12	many	ASSLELGVNTQY
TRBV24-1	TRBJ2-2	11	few	ATRGSSAGELF
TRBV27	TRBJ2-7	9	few	ASSSPLEQY
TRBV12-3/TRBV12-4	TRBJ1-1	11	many	ASSLGSPTEAF
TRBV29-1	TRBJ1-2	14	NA	SVLPGQGAHNYGYT
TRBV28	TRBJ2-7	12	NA	ASSLITSTYEQY
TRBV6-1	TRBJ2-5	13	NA	ASTSPGGGLETQY
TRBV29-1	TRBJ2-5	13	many	SVAGLAYPEETQY
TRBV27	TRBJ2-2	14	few	ASSLSVAGVTGELF
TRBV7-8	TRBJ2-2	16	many	ASSLTTDPTRNTGELF
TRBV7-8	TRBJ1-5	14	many	ASSLGQPTSNQPQH
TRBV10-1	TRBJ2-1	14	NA	ASSDQEREGQVEQF
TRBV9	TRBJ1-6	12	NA	ASSEGRRNSPLH
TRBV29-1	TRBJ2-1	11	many	SVVLAGFNEQF
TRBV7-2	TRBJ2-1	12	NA	ASSPPSGRNEQF
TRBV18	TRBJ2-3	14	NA	ASSPPGQGRTDTQY
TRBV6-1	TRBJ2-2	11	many	ASSPGIGGELF
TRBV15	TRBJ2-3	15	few	ATSRGRSGGAADTQY
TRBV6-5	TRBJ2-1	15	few	ASSYSLIDRGNNEQF
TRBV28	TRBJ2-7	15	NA	ASSYQGGGASRYEQY
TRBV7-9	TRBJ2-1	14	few	ASSFNLAGGYNEQF
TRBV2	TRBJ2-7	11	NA	ASKWVSSYEQY
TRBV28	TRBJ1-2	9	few	ASRWGQSCT
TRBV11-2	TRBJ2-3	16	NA	ASSLTLGPRGVTDTQY
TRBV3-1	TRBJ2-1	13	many	ASTEDGSSYNEQF
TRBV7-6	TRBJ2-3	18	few	ASSSPVPSGSDPSTDTQY
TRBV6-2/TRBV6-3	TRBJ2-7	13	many	ASRGAEAPSYEQY
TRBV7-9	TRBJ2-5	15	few	ASSQSEPAVRQETQY
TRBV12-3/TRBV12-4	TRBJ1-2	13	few	ASSYSQTGGSGYT
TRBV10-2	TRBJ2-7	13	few	ASSESKRSSYEQY
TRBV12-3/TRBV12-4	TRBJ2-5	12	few	ASTQGLAYVTQY
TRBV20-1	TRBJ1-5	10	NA	STGVGNQPQH
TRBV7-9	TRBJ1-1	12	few	ASSPQGGRNEAF
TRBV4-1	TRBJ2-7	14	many	ASSPLELGGDVLQY
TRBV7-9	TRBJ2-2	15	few	ASSSLLAGDNTGELF
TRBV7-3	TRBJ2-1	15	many	ASSLLSTGASENEQF
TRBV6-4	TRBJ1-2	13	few	ASLPDRWGNYGYT
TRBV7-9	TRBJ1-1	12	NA	ASSLSKRNTEAF
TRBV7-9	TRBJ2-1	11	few	ASSFPAADEQF
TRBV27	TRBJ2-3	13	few	ASSPWASSTDTQY
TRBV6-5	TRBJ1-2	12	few	ASSYQNEDRGYT
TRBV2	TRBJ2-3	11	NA	ASRGLRLDTQY
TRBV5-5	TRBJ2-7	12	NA	ASSWGGAADEQY
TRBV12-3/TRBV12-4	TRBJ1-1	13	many	ASSFAGVGSTEAF
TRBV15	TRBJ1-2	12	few	ATSQRTGGYGYT